This T cell receptor beta chain was identified in a study of blood T cell repertoires in COVID-19. Background on the study: COVID-19 samples, acute and convalescent, were from the United States, Italy and Spain.

This CDR3 is 15 amino acids long. Germline V gene data show CDR1 as LNHDA and CDR2 as SQIVND (reference sequence). Deletions cut 5 bases from V and 5 bases from J, with 15 bases between. The protocol was immunoSEQ multiplex PCR, while the TCRdb copy is restricted to in-frame clones and leaves out a portion. The repertoire holds tens of thousands of clones, with around 88% as singletons. The source material was peripheral blood. V usage is TRBV19 and J usage is TRBJ2-2; D may be TRBD1 (6 bases). This clonotype originated in a human donor in a cohort sampled during active COVID-19. The CDR3 here is CASSRGGWGTGELFF. The CDR3 DNA reads as TGTGCCAGTAGTCGAGGGGGATGGGGGACCGGGGAGCTGTTTTTT.